The 26 T cell receptor beta chains presented below share a single source sample, sequenced in a study of T cells in Graves' hyperthyroidism and ophthalmopathy. TCR beta CDR3 sequences were amplified from RNA transcripts. The TCR CDR3 was amplified in a first-round RT-PCR using the HTBI primer set. TCRdb re-called the multiplex PCR reads with MiXCR, one entry per CDR3 protein. In the table there are about 720,000 distinct CDR3 sequences, roughly a sixth of which are singletons. The sequencing sample was made of blood. These receptors were obtained from a woman aged 50 to 65 with Graves' hyperthyroidism that later progressed to Graves' ophthalmopathy.

This clonotype was picked up many times. The V call is TRBV7-9, the J call TRBJ2-1; TRBD1 agrees at 8 bases. CDR3 size: 15 residues. V lost 5 bases to trimming and J lost 5 bases; unmatched junction nucleotides: 8. The germline gives CDR1 SEHNR, CDR2 FQNEAQ (reference sequence). Here the CDR3 DNA reads TGTGCCAGCAGCCCGACAGGGGTGGCCAACAATGAGCAGTTCTTC. Translating it yields CASSPTGVANNEQFF.

In its sample, this clonotype was seen a few times. The genes are TRBV15 and TRBJ1-1; D is unclear. The CDR3 spans 14 residues. V was trimmed by 3 bases and J by 7 bases, leaving 15 bases between them. The V gene's germline CDR1 is LNHNV and CDR2 YYDKDF (reference sequence). CDR3 protein: CATSSFLGPVEAFF. The DNA of the CDR3 is TGTGCCACCAGCAGCTTTCTTGGACCGGTTGAAGCTTTCTTT.

This clonotype has only a few counts. The V and J genes are TRBV19 and TRBJ2-5, with D uncertain. The CDR3 is 11 residues long. In germline, CDR1 is LNHDA, CDR2 SQIVND (reference sequence). V was clipped by 7 bases and J by 8 bases, with 11 bases between them. CDR3 nucleotide sequence: TGTGCCAGTAACTCTGGTGGCACCCAGTACTTC. Its protein product is CASNSGGTQYF.

This clonotype has a handful of counts. The gene calls are TRBV27 and TRBJ2-7, with TRBD2 as a possible D gene (6 bases). Germline CDR1 MNHEY, CDR2 SMNVEV (reference sequence). Trimming shortened V by 6 bases and J by 1 base, and 16 bases separated the two germline ends. CDR3 length equals 15 residues. The CDR3 is CASRSGPGGSYEQYF. CDR3 nucleotides: TGTGCCAGCAGGTCCGGGCCCGGGGGTTCCTACGAGCAGTACTTC.

The chain recombines TRBV6-1 with TRBJ2-3, with 8 bases that match TRBD2. This CDR3 has 13 residues. Per germline, CDR1 MNHNS and CDR2 SASEGT. V trimming: 7 bases; J trimming: 6 bases; junction bases outside the gene matches: 6. CDR3 amino acids: CASKGGGRDTQYF. CDR3 sequence (DNA): TGTGCCAGCAAGGGCGGGGGGAGGGATACGCAGTATTTT.

In this sample, this clonotype turned up a few times. This chain joins TRBV19 and TRBJ2-5; D may be TRBD1 (6 bases). V lost 6 bases and J 2 bases, leaving 13 bases between the germline ends. CDR1 is LNHDA, CDR2 SQIVND, per germline (reference sequence). This CDR3 spans 14 amino acids. This chain's CDR3 is CASSFGTTQETQYF. The CDR3 coding sequence is TGTGCCAGTAGCTTTGGGACAACACAAGAGACCCAGTACTTC.

This clonotype was counted many times. The chain joins TRBV19 to TRBJ1-1; 10 bases line up with TRBD1. Trimming cost V 4 bases and J 5 bases; bases outside gene matches: 4. Germline CDR1 reads LNHDA; CDR2 reads SQIVND (reference sequence). The CDR3 consists of 14 residues. The CDR3 loop is CASSRTGGRTEAFF. The CDR3 region has the DNA TGTGCCAGTAGTAGGACAGGGGGAAGAACTGAAGCTTTCTTT.

The chain recombines TRBV7-6 with TRBJ2-1; possibly TRBD1 for D (6 bases). Germline V lookup: CDR1 SGHVS, CDR2 FNYEAQ. The V gene lost 0 bases and the J gene lost 4 bases, with 10 bases spanning the gap. The CDR3 spans 15 residues. As DNA, the CDR3 is TGTGCCAGCAGCTTAGCACCGGGACAATACAATGAGCAGTTCTTC. This encodes CASSLAPGQYNEQFF.

This clonotype was observed a few times. The chain has TRBV20-1 and TRBJ2-1; no clear D gene. CDR3 length equals 11 residues. Trimming removed 3 bases from V and 8 bases from J, with 8 bases in between. The germline V gene has CDR1 DFQATT and CDR2 SNEGSKA (reference sequence). For the CDR3, the DNA is TGCAGTGCTAGTAGTGGCTATGAGCAGTTCTTC. It translates to CSASSGYEQFF.

At least ten counts were recorded for this clonotype. The chain combines TRBV3-1 with TRBJ2-1; a weak D match, TRBD1 (6 bases). This CDR3 region has 14 residues. Germline assignment: CDR1 LGHDT and CDR2 YNNKEL (reference sequence). V shed 6 bases and J shed 5 bases, with 14 bases lying between them. The DNA of the CDR3 is TGTGCCAGCAGTGACAGGAACAGGGACAATGAGCAGTTCTTC. Its translation is CASSDRNRDNEQFF.

This chain connects TRBV30 to TRBJ1-2, with 9 bases matching TRBD1. Looked up from germline, CDR1 is GTSNPN and CDR2 is SVGIG (reference sequence). Losses at the gene ends were 2 bases for V and 3 bases for J; bases not matched to a gene: 4. The CDR3 length is 14 residues. The CDR3: CAWSTTGGDYGYTF. The DNA of the CDR3 is TGTGCCTGGAGTACGACAGGGGGGGACTATGGCTACACCTTC.

This clonotype was found a few times. One end of the junction fails to match germline, which may point to a read error. The V gene is TRBV7-7, the J gene TRBJ1-5; D is unclear. Germline V gene lookup returns CDR1 SSHAT and CDR2 FNYEAQ (reference sequence). This CDR3 is built from 14 residues. Written as DNA, the CDR3 is TGTGCTAGCAGCTTAAACTATAGCAATCAGCCCCAGCATTTT. Protein product: CASSLNYSNQPQHF.

This clonotype was counted between two and nine times. The chain is built from TRBV20-1 and TRBJ2-7, with D unclear. The CDR3 totals 13 residues. Per germline, CDR1 DFQATT and CDR2 SNEGSKA (reference sequence). V shed 2 bases and J shed 2 bases, with 10 bases lying between them. The DNA of the CDR3 is TGCAGTGCTAGACCGCCGGCGGCCTACGAGCAGTACTTC. Residues: CSARPPAAYEQYF.

This clonotype was seen repeatedly, ten times or more. V and J are TRBV7-6 and TRBJ2-3; D might be TRBD1 or TRBD2, each matching 5 bases. CDR3 length equals 15 residues. V was shortened by 2 bases and J by 0 bases, with 9 bases between the two germline ends. Germline-derived CDR1 and CDR2 are SGHVS and FNYEAQ. The CDR3 loop is CASSLWDPSTDTQYF. In nucleotides, the CDR3 is TGTGCCAGCAGCTTATGGGACCCGAGCACAGATACGCAGTATTTT.

This chain links TRBV2 with TRBJ2-7; 14 bases are a match to TRBD2. V dropped 5 bases and J dropped 1; count of bases not matched to a gene: 1. This CDR3 is 15 amino acids long. Germline-derived CDR1 and CDR2 are SNHLY and FYNNEI. The CDR3 DNA follows: TGTGCCAGCAGTTGGACTAGCGGGAGGTCCTACGAGCAGTACTTC. Amino acid sequence: CASSWTSGRSYEQYF.

This clonotype came up many times. The chain has TRBV30 and TRBJ1-5; D unclear. From germline, CDR1 is GTSNPN and CDR2 SVGIG (reference sequence). The V and J ends lost 0 bases and 0 bases respectively, with 6 bases between them. This CDR3 comprises 14 residues. CDR3 loop: CAWSVEHSNQPQHF. The CDR3 DNA reads TGTGCCTGGAGTGTCGAGCATAGCAATCAGCCCCAGCATTTT.

This clonotype was found many times. The chain couples TRBV12-3 or TRBV12-4 to TRBJ1-2, with TRBD1 matching over 10 bases. The CDR3 extends over 14 amino acids. The V and J ends lost 6 bases and 6 bases, in that order; junction bases with no gene match: 7. This chain's CDR3 is CASSYPGQGDGYTF. CDR3 bases: TGTGCCAGCAGCTACCCCGGACAGGGGGATGGCTACACCTTC.

V is TRBV19 and J is TRBJ1-5; D is unclear. CDR1 is LNHDA and CDR2 is SQIVND in the germline V gene (reference sequence). The CDR3 totals 16 residues. Trimming removed 3 bases from V and 4 bases from J, with 16 bases in between. The CDR3 loop reads CASSIYGGRINQPQHF. The CDR3 region has the DNA TGTGCCAGTAGTATTTACGGCGGACGGATTAATCAGCCCCAGCATTTT.

The sample holds many counts of this clonotype. The chain carries TRBV7-9 and TRBJ2-3, with a weak D call TRBD1 (6 bases). The V gene lost 5 bases and the J gene lost 0 bases, with 12 bases spanning the gap. Germline CDR1 SEHNR, CDR2 FQNEAQ (reference sequence). The CDR3 covers 15 residues. The CDR3 spells CASSMDSPSTDTQYF. The DNA for the CDR3 is TGTGCCAGCAGCATGGACAGCCCTAGCACAGATACGCAGTATTTT.

This clonotype was observed many times. V is TRBV2 and J is TRBJ2-3, with D perhaps given as TRBD1 or TRBD2 (5 bases each). V was pared by 6 bases and J by 5 bases, with 18 bases between. Germline CDR1 SNHLY, CDR2 FYNNEI. This CDR3 region has 15 residues. Here the CDR3 reads CASRNRDGGVDTQYF. CDR3 bases: TGTGCCAGCAGGAACCGGGACGGAGGTGTAGATACGCAGTATTTT. The whole variable domain, filled in from reference TRBV2 and TRBJ2-3, reads EPEVTQTPSHQVTQMGQEVILRCVPISNHLYFYWYRQILGQKVEFLVSFYNNEISEKSEIFDDQFSVERPDGSNFTLKIRSTKLEDSAMYFCASRNRDGGVDTQYFGPGTRLTVL.

This chain links TRBV30 with TRBJ1-1, with D unclear. V was pared by 8 bases and J by 1 base, with 14 bases between. Germline CDR1 reads GTSNPN; CDR2 reads SVGIG (reference sequence). The CDR3 has 13 amino acids. The CDR3 nucleotides are TGTGCCACTTGGGCGCTCACGAACACTGAAGCTTTCTTT. Amino acids: CATWALTNTEAFF.

This clonotype was seen ten or more times. The chain recombines TRBV12-3 or TRBV12-4 with TRBJ1-2, with D perhaps matching TRBD1 (5 bases). Deletions cut 3 bases from V and 6 bases from J, with 11 bases between. The CDR3 spans 13 residues. This CDR3 is CASSFRDQDGYTF. The CDR3 nucleotides read TGTGCCAGCAGTTTTCGGGACCAGGATGGCTACACCTTC.

This clonotype was found many times. This chain connects TRBV11-2 to TRBJ1-1; 7 bases line up with TRBD1. Germline V gene data show CDR1 as SGHAT and CDR2 as FQNNGV. The junction had 6 bases not matched to a gene; V was cut back by 7 bases and J by 1 base. CDR3 length: 14 amino acids. This CDR3 reads CASNGQGGNTEAFF. The CDR3 DNA follows: TGTGCCAGCAACGGGCAGGGGGGGAACACTGAAGCTTTCTTT.

This clonotype was recorded at least ten times. This chain joins TRBV7-9 and TRBJ1-1; possibly TRBD1 for D (6 bases). The CDR3 spans 14 residues. Between the trimmed V and J ends, which lost 3 bases and 0 bases, there was a span of 8 bases. Germline CDR1 SEHNR, CDR2 FQNEAQ (reference sequence). Here the CDR3 reads CASSFAGVNTEAFF. CDR3 nucleotides: TGTGCCAGCAGCTTCGCAGGGGTGAACACTGAAGCTTTCTTT.

This clonotype was picked up a small number of times. The rearrangement links TRBV2 to TRBJ1-4; D remains ambiguous. The V gene's germline CDR1 is SNHLY and CDR2 FYNNEI. CDR3 size: 12 residues. Trimming removed 5 bases from V and 8 bases from J, with 9 bases in between. CDR3 residues: CASSSGGEKLFF. Written as DNA, the CDR3 is TGTGCCAGCAGTTCGGGAGGCGAAAAACTGTTTTTT. The full variable domain, in which reference TRBV2 and TRBJ1-4 provide the parts outside the CDR3, is EPEVTQTPSHQVTQMGQEVILRCVPISNHLYFYWYRQILGQKVEFLVSFYNNEISEKSEIFDDQFSVERPDGSNFTLKIRSTKLEDSAMYFCASSSGGEKLFFGSGTQLSVL.

This clonotype occurred many times. The chain recombines TRBV27 with TRBJ2-7; D is perhaps TRBD1 (5 bases). V was clipped by 6 bases and J by 3 bases, with 15 bases between them. The CDR3 sequence is 14 residues long. Germline CDR1 is MNHEY and CDR2 is SMNVEV (reference sequence). The CDR3: CASSDSWDHYEQYF. The CDR3 bases are TGTGCCAGCAGCGACAGTTGGGATCACTACGAGCAGTACTTC.